These 16 T cell receptor beta chains were sequenced from one sample in a study of T cell responses to AZD1222 COVID-19 vaccine (dated by TCRdb to 2020 to 2023). Library generation was performed with the immunoSEQ multiplex PCR assay. TCRdb took this table from immuneACCESS and kept in-frame rearrangements with V and J called. Such tables lack part of the clones; where checked against another copy, unresolved V genes explain under half of the gap, and the rest is unexplained. This sample holds about 94,000 clones; around 89% were observed only once. 9% to 13% of the sample belongs to the ten largest clones. The time point label of this sample denotes: about 28 days (+/-7) after the second vaccine dose. The source was peripheral blood, collected 28 days after the second AZD1222 dose. The receptors here all came from an adult who received the AZD1222 COVID-19 vaccine.

The chain links TRBV5-1 to TRBJ2-2; D may be TRBD1 (5 bases). V lost 2 bases and J lost 1, with 6 bases in between. Germline lookup yields CDR1 SGHRS and CDR2 YFSETQ. The CDR3 is 14 residues long. The CDR3 is CASSLDRNTGELFF. CDR3 DNA sequence: TGCGCCAGCAGCTTAGACAGGAACACCGGGGAGCTGTTTTTT.

The rearrangement uses TRBV18 and TRBJ1-5, with D possibly matching TRBD1 (6 bases). CDR3 length equals 17 residues. In germline, CDR1 is KGHSH, CDR2 LQKENI. Trimming removed 3 bases at V and 1 base at J, with 16 bases between. The chain's CDR3 is CASSPGGLGSSNQPQHF. CDR3 nucleotides: TGTGCCAGCTCACCGGGGGGGCTAGGAAGCAGCAATCAGCCCCAGCATTTT.

The gene calls are TRBV6-2 or TRBV6-3 and TRBJ2-1, with 13 positions matching TRBD2. The length of the CDR3 is 15 residues. J lost 7 bases, V lost 5 bases, and 5 bases had no gene match. Germline CDR1 is MNHEY and CDR2 is SVGEGT. For the CDR3, the DNA is TGTGCCAGCAGTCTGACTAGCGGGGGGAAAAATGAGCAGTTCTTC. Protein: CASSLTSGGKNEQFF.

The CDR3 bases are TGTGCCAGCAGTTCGAGACAGGGCCTCTCCTACGAGCAGTACTTC. This codes for CASSSRQGLSYEQYF. The genes are TRBV28 and TRBJ2-7; 7 nucleotides match TRBD1. CDR1 MDHEN and CDR2 SYDVKM come from the germline V gene. The trim removed 4 bases at V and 0 bases at J, leaving 6 bases unmatched. CDR3 length: 15 amino acids.

This clone was found a few times. The chain uses TRBV9 and TRBJ1-4; the D gene is possibly TRBD1 (5 bases). The germline V and J ends were trimmed by 4 bases and 10 bases, with 11 bases remaining between them. This CDR3 spans 12 amino acids. CDR1 is SGDLS, CDR2 YYNGEE, per germline. CDR3 region: CASSPGEGKLFF. Here the CDR3 DNA reads TGTGCCAGCAGCCCGGGGGAAGGAAAACTGTTTTTT. The whole variable domain, remainder taken from reference TRBV9 and TRBJ1-4, is DSGVTQTPKHLITATGQRVTLRCSPRSGDLSVYWYQQSLDQGLQFLIQYYNGEERAKGNILERFSAQQFPDLHSELNLSSLELGDSALYFCASSPGEGKLFFGSGTQLSVL.

The chain recombines TRBV11-3 with TRBJ1-1; D gene unclear. Trimming took off 0 bases at V and 1 base at J, with 3 bases between the two ends. This CDR3 has 13 residues. Germline V gives CDR1 SGHNT, CDR2 YENEEA. CDR3 loop: CASSLDRNTEAFF. CDR3 in DNA: TGTGCCAGCAGCTTAGACAGGAACACTGAAGCTTTCTTT.

The genes are TRBV5-1 and TRBJ2-3; tentative D call: TRBD2 (6 bases). The V end was cut by 0 bases, the J end by 6 bases, with 11 bases between. The CDR3 contains 14 residues. CDR1 and CDR2 (germline): SGHRS, YFSETQ. CDR3 residues: CASSLGVSGDTQYF. Written as DNA, the CDR3 is TGCGCCAGCAGCTTGGGTGTTAGCGGCGATACGCAGTATTTT.

This chain connects TRBV20-1 to TRBJ1-1, with TRBD1 identical over 8 bases. CDR3 size: 14 residues. V dropped 3 bases and J dropped 5; count of bases not matched to a gene: 8. CDR1 is DFQATT and CDR2 is SNEGSKA in the germline V gene (reference sequence). CDR3 DNA: TGCAGTGCTAGTGATCAGGGGGCAGAAACTGAAGCTTTCTTT. Protein product: CSASDQGAETEAFF.

The chain links TRBV27 to TRBJ2-1; 9 bases align to TRBD2. The CDR3 runs 14 residues. The ends lost 7 bases at V and 4 bases at J; junction bases unmatched: 5. Germline values: CDR1 MNHEY, CDR2 SMNVEV (reference sequence). The CDR3 loop is CASKGGGAYNEQFF. In DNA form, the CDR3 reads TGTGCCAGCAAGGGCGGGGGGGCTTACAATGAGCAGTTCTTC.

The chain links TRBV23-1 to TRBJ1-4; D ambiguous. TRBV23-1 is recorded as an ORF, its role being uncertain. V was pared by 0 bases and J by 5 bases, with 13 bases between. The length of the CDR3 is 16 residues. The chain's CDR3 is CASSQSYPDSNEKLFF. The CDR3 DNA reads as TGCGCCAGCAGTCAATCCTACCCCGACTCCAATGAAAAACTGTTTTTT.

CDR3 in DNA: TGTGCCAGCAGCGTTCCGGGGGCTGGAAACACCATATATTTT. It is translated as CASSVPGAGNTIYF. This chain uses TRBV9 with TRBJ1-3; a possible D gene is TRBD1 (5 bases). Germline lookup yields CDR1 SGDLS and CDR2 YYNGEE. Trimming left V 2 bases short and J 2 bases short, with 8 bases between. This CDR3 is built from 14 residues.

The genes are TRBV4-2 and TRBJ1-2, with D possibly matching TRBD1 (5 bases). This CDR3 comprises 16 residues. In germline, CDR1 is LGHNA, CDR2 YNFKEQ. The germline V and J ends were trimmed by 0 bases and 4 bases, with 15 bases remaining between them. The CDR3 region is CASSQDQGTRPYGYTF. The CDR3 DNA reads TGTGCCAGCAGCCAAGATCAGGGTACCAGACCCTATGGCTACACCTTC.

The V gene is TRBV6-1, the J gene TRBJ1-4, with 7 bases matching TRBD1. The germline V gene has CDR1 MNHNS and CDR2 SASEGT. V lost 2 bases and J lost 0; bases outside the gene matches: 12. This CDR3 spans 19 amino acids. CDR3 in amino acids: CASSEWPPGGITTNEKLFF. In nucleotides, the CDR3 is TGTGCCAGCAGTGAATGGCCCCCAGGGGGAATCACAACTAATGAAAAACTGTTTTTT.

The chain joins TRBV5-8 to TRBJ2-7; D uncertain. Germline V gene data show CDR1 as SGHTS and CDR2 as YDEGEE. V gave up 4 bases and J gave up 2 bases, with 4 bases separating them. This CDR3 comprises 11 residues. CDR3 in amino acids: CASSHPYEQYF. The CDR3 bases are TGTGCCAGCAGCCATCCCTACGAGCAGTACTTC.

V gene TRBV5-6 combines with J gene TRBJ1-1; 7 nucleotides agree with TRBD1. V was pared by 3 bases and J by 7 bases, with 6 bases of the junction left unmatched. In germline, CDR1 is SGHDT, CDR2 YYEEEE. The CDR3 loop spans 13 amino acids. The CDR3, as DNA: TGTGCCAGCAGCTATGACAGGGATGGTGAAGCTTTCTTT. Its translation: CASSYDRDGEAFF.

The chain combines TRBV19 with TRBJ1-2; TRBD1 matches 7 bases. The germline gives CDR1 LNHDA, CDR2 SQIVND (reference sequence). The CDR3 consists of 15 residues. J was trimmed by 5 bases and V by 5 bases; bases with no gene match: 11. CDR3 bases: TGTGCCAGTAGTTGGACAGGAATTTTTTCGTATGGCTACACCTTC. Its protein product is CASSWTGIFSYGYTF.